This is a list of T cell receptor beta chains from one sample in a study of response to subunit inactivated influenza vaccine. TCRdb independently ran MiXCR on the RT-PCR reads; one entry per CDR3 protein. The repertoire holds 500,000 to 750,000 distinct CDR3 sequences, with 14% as singletons. The specimen was PBMCs from blood, collected about 11 days after vaccination. These receptors originate from a man between 45 and 60 years old who received an inactivated influenza vaccine. Each CDR3 is given with its conserved first and last residue. D genes are given only for firm matches. Size tells how often a clone was seen (once, few, many) or the class of an expanded clone, and some rows leave it out.

TGTGCCAGCAGCCCTGGTGAGCTCGGCTACACCTTC	CASSPGELGYTF	-	TRBV7-2	TRBJ1-2	few
TGTGCCAGCTCACACCAACTAGCGGGAGCGCATAATGAGCAGTTCTTC	CASSHQLAGAHNEQFF	TRBD2	TRBV18	TRBJ2-1	few
TGTGCCAGCAGCGTATTGGGACTCGCCAAAAACATTCAGTACTTC	CASSVLGLAKNIQYF	-	TRBV9	TRBJ2-4	few
TGCGCCAGCAGCTTGACTCAGCGGGACACAGATACGCAGTATTTT	CASSLTQRDTDTQYF	TRBD2	TRBV5-1	TRBJ2-3	-
TGTGCCAGCAGTTTAAGGGGGACTAGCGGGGGCCAAGAGACCCAGTACTTC	CASSLRGTSGGQETQYF	TRBD2	TRBV12-3/TRBV12-4	TRBJ2-5	few
TGTGCCAGCAGCTTTGGCAATCAAGAGACCCAGTACTTC	CASSFGNQETQYF	-	TRBV7-9	TRBJ2-5	-
TGCGCCAGCAGCTCGGGGGACCCCCTCCGTGACACTGAAGCTTTCTTT	CASSSGDPLRDTEAFF	-	TRBV5-1	TRBJ1-1	-
TGTGCCAGCAGCTTGTACAGGGTCGGCTATGGCTACACCTTC	CASSLYRVGYGYTF	-	TRBV11-2	TRBJ1-2	many
TGCAGTGTTTCATCGGGGGTCGAGCAGTACTTC	CSVSSGVEQYF	-	TRBV20-1	TRBJ2-7	few
TGTGCCAGCAGCCCCCGGGAGGGTTACAATGAGCAGTTCTTC	CASSPREGYNEQFF	TRBD2	TRBV4-2	TRBJ2-1	many
TGCGCCAGCAGCCAAGATAGGGCAGGGTGGGAGACCCAGTACTTC	CASSQDRAGWETQYF	-	TRBV4-3	TRBJ2-5	-
TGCAGTGCTAGGGGAGGAGGCGGGAGTGTATCCTACAATGAGCAGTTCTTC	CSARGGGGSVSYNEQFF	TRBD2	TRBV20-1	TRBJ2-1	few
TGTGCCAGCAGTTTGGGGACAGGGGGCCTTAGGTACGAGCAGTACTTC	CASSLGTGGLRYEQYF	TRBD1	TRBV12-3/TRBV12-4	TRBJ2-7	-
TGCAGCGTTGAAGAGGTTCCGGGTAACTATGGCTACACCTTC	CSVEEVPGNYGYTF	-	TRBV29-1	TRBJ1-2	few
TGCAGCGTTGAGACCTCAGATACGCAGTATTTT	CSVETSDTQYF	-	TRBV29-1	TRBJ2-3	-
TGCAGTGCTCCTCTCAGGGGTCGCACGAACACTGAAGCTTTCTTT	CSAPLRGRTNTEAFF	-	TRBV20-1	TRBJ1-1	-
TGTGCCAGCAGCACTCCCTCACCAGAGACCCAGTACTTC	CASSTPSPETQYF	-	TRBV25-1	TRBJ2-5	once
TGTGCCAGCAGCGCTCCTAGGGGGTTAGGTGAAAAACTGTTTTTT	CASSAPRGLGEKLFF	-	TRBV28	TRBJ1-4	-
TGCGCCAGCGCCAAGGGGGAGTCCCAAGAGACCCAGTACTTC	CASAKGESQETQYF	-	TRBV5-1	TRBJ2-5	many
TGTGCCAGCAGTTTCGTAGCGGGCTCCTACAATGAGCAGTTCTTC	CASSFVAGSYNEQFF	TRBD2	TRBV27	TRBJ2-1	few
TGTGCCAGCAGTTACTCGATGGGCTCGAACACTGAAGCTTTCTTT	CASSYSMGSNTEAFF	-	TRBV6-5	TRBJ1-1	-
TGCAGTGCTCTCGGACAGTCCAGCCAAAACTACGAGCAGTACTTC	CSALGQSSQNYEQYF	-	TRBV20-1	TRBJ2-7	-
TGTGCCTCCACCGGGAACACGAACTATGGCTACACCTTC	CASTGNTNYGYTF	-	TRBV10-3	TRBJ1-2	-
TGCAGCGTTGGAGGGGACAGGGGGTATGTCGGGGAGCTGTTTTTT	CSVGGDRGYVGELFF	TRBD1	TRBV29-1	TRBJ2-2	-
TGCAGCGCGGGGGATACGCAGTATTTT	CSAGDTQYF	-	TRBV29-1	TRBJ2-3	few
TGCGCCAGCAGCCAAAGATCTCGGAACTCGAACACTGAAGCTTTCTTT	CASSQRSRNSNTEAFF	-	TRBV4-3	TRBJ1-1	few
TGTGCCAGCAGCGGGACAGGGTTCGGCACTGAAGCTTTCTTT	CASSGTGFGTEAFF	TRBD1	TRBV6-2/TRBV6-3	TRBJ1-1	few
TGTGCCAGCAGCTTAGCCAGGTCGACCGAGACCCAGTACTTC	CASSLARSTETQYF	-	TRBV7-2	TRBJ2-5	-
TGTGCCAGCAGCTCACGGGGTATCGATCAGCCCCAGCATTTT	CASSSRGIDQPQHF	-	TRBV5-5	TRBJ1-5	many
TGCGCCAGCGGCCGTTGGACAGGGGATAATTCACCCCTCCACTTT	CASGRWTGDNSPLHF	TRBD1	TRBV5-1	TRBJ1-6	few
TGTGCCAGCAGCTCACCGGGAGCTTCTGGAAACACCATATATTTT	CASSSPGASGNTIYF	-	TRBV5-4	TRBJ1-3	few
TGTGCCAGCAGCTTATCACAGGGTTTTTCAGAGACCCAGTACTTC	CASSLSQGFSETQYF	-	TRBV7-9	TRBJ2-5	-
TGCAGTGCTCAAACCGGGAGTCCGGGAGGGACAGATACGCAGTATTTT	CSAQTGSPGGTDTQYF	TRBD2	TRBV20-1	TRBJ2-3	-
TGTGCCAGCAGTTACGTCGCCGGGAGGGCCCGCACAGATACGCAGTATTTT	CASSYVAGRARTDTQYF	TRBD2	TRBV6-2/TRBV6-3	TRBJ2-3	-
TGTGCCACCTTTCCAACTAGCGGCTACGAGCAGTACTTC	CATFPTSGYEQYF	-	TRBV21-1	TRBJ2-7	many